The sequence of this TCR beta chain was determined in a study of T-cell memory formation after mild COVID-19. Study in general: Each donor largely had its own TCR clusters.

This clonotype was recorded at least ten times. cDNA libraries for TCR alpha and TCR beta, carrying sample barcodes and UMIs, came from 5'RACE with constant-segment primers. TCRdb re-derived calls from the 5' RACE reads in MiXCR, one entry per CDR3 protein. The sample shows about 110,000 distinct CDR3 sequences, 15% to 20% of them seen only once. The CDR3 consists of 15 residues. V was pared by 4 bases and J by 10 bases, with 7 bases of the junction left unmatched. CDR1 is SGHVS, CDR2 FNYEAQ, per germline. Sequenced material: PBMCs or a T cell subset sorted from them (not recorded which). This rearrangement joins TRBV7-6 to TRBJ1-6, with TRBD1 identical over 10 bases. The sequence was collected from a young man who had mild COVID-19 (a few samples of this study predate the infection). Cell type and time point are not known. In nucleotides, the CDR3 is TGTGCCAGCAGCTCGGGACAGGGGAAAATCTCACCCCTCCACTTT. This gives the protein CASSSGQGKISPLHF.